This entry lists 29 T cell receptor beta chains sequenced from one sample in a study of graft-versus-host responses after intestinal transplantation. Method: immunoSEQ multiplex PCR; TCRdb's copy keeps in-frame clones and lacks some. This sample carries about 15,000 clones, around 33% of them seen once, and the ten largest clones take 3% to 4%. The source was alloreactive CD4+ T cells from a mixed lymphocyte reaction culture, collected before intestinal transplant. As for subset: CFSE-low proliferating T cells sorted from approximately 6-day pre-transplant mixed lymphocyte reaction (GvH or HvG direction). The receptors shown here come from a human patient who received an intestinal transplant.

The genes are TRBV19 and TRBJ2-3; possible D gene TRBD1, 5 bases. Germline CDR1 reads LNHDA; CDR2 reads SQIVND (reference sequence). This CDR3 has 16 residues. V was cut by 5 bases and J by 0 bases, with 15 bases left in between. In nucleotides, the CDR3 is TGTGCCAGTAGTTCCCGGACAATCTTAAGCACAGATACGCAGTATTTT. It encodes CASSSRTILSTDTQYF.

V is TRBV29-1 and J is TRBJ1-4, with 7 positions matching TRBD1. The V gene end was trimmed by 7 bases and the J gene end by 5 bases; junction bases not matched to a gene: 7. The CDR3 runs 13 residues. Germline-derived CDR1 and CDR2 are SQVTM and ANQGSEA. The CDR3 here is CSARQGLNEKLFF. The CDR3 nucleotides are TGCAGCGCTAGACAGGGCTTAAATGAAAAACTGTTTTTT.

The chain combines TRBV29-1 with TRBJ2-1; 7 nucleotides agree with TRBD2. Per germline, CDR1 SQVTM and CDR2 ANQGSEA. This CDR3 is built from 15 residues. Trimming took 8 bases from V and 0 from J; bases not matched to a gene: 10. The chain's CDR3 is CSTTLALSSYNEQFF. The DNA of the CDR3 is TGCAGCACCACACTAGCGCTAAGCTCCTACAATGAGCAGTTCTTC.

This clone was seen more than once but under ten times. J is TRBJ2-3 and V is TRBV5-1; 10 nucleotides match TRBD1. The CDR3 consists of 16 residues. V lost 0 bases and J lost 4; bases outside the gene matches: 5. Germline loops: CDR1 SGHRS, CDR2 YFSETQ. CDR3 amino acids: CASSLGQGAMSDTQYF. The DNA of the CDR3 is TGCGCCAGCAGCTTGGGACAGGGGGCGATGTCAGATACGCAGTATTTT.

The chain is built from TRBV10-2 and TRBJ1-6; D not resolved. Trimming removed 2 bases from V and 8 bases from J, with 13 bases in between. This CDR3 is 15 amino acids long. Germline CDR1 reads WSHSY; CDR2 reads SAAADI. CDR3 sequence: CASSETVGEYSPLHF. The CDR3 DNA follows: TGCGCCAGCAGTGAGACCGTCGGGGAATATTCACCCCTCCACTTT.

This clone was counted between two and nine times. The gene calls are TRBV6-4 and TRBJ1-6; unclear D gene. CDR3 length: 12 amino acids. The germline V gene encodes CDR1 MRHNA and CDR2 SNTAGT. V gave up 5 bases and J gave up 9 bases, with 8 bases separating them. CDR3 DNA sequence: TGTGCCAGCAGTTTAGGGTTTTCACCCCTCCACTTT. Amino acids: CASSLGFSPLHF.

This clone was seen a handful of times. The chain is built from TRBV6-1 and TRBJ2-3, with TRBD1 identical over 9 bases. The CDR3 is 15 amino acids. Germline loops: CDR1 MNHNS, CDR2 SASEGT. V trimming: 4 bases; J trimming: 7 bases; junction bases outside the gene matches: 9. CDR3 nucleotide sequence: TGTGCCAGCAGTGCCACCGGGACAGGGAGCTATACGCAGTATTTT. This translates into CASSATGTGSYTQYF.

A single count supports this clone. The V gene is TRBV15, the J gene TRBJ2-1; D ambiguous. V lost 0 bases and J lost 9, with 18 bases in between. The CDR3 contains 16 residues. Germline CDR1 reads LNHNV; CDR2 reads YYDKDF (reference sequence). CDR3 in DNA: TGTGCCACCAGCAGAGATCAAAGTCGACCGCGTCCTGAGCAGTTCTTC. Its protein product is CATSRDQSRPRPEQFF.

The chain is built from TRBV28 and TRBJ2-5; 8 bases are shared with TRBD2. The DNA end favors TRBJ2-7, so the J call may be wrong. The germline V gene has CDR1 MDHEN and CDR2 SYDVKM. The length of the CDR3 is 15 residues. Here the CDR3 DNA reads TGTGCCAGCAGTTTACTCGGGGGGGGGTCCTACGAGCAGTACTTC. This encodes CASSLLGGGSYEQYF.

V and J are TRBV27 and TRBJ2-7, with 9 bases that match TRBD2. The CDR3 is made up of 14 amino acids. Germline V lookup: CDR1 MNHEY, CDR2 SMNVEV (reference sequence). With 4 bases clipped from V and 1 base from J, the junction kept 2 bases outside the gene matches. CDR3 sequence: CASSYSGSSYEQYF. In DNA form, the CDR3 reads TGTGCCAGCAGTTATAGCGGGAGTTCCTACGAGCAGTACTTC.

The CDR3 is CASSKDGASGYTF. The DNA of the CDR3 is TGCGCCAGCAGCAAAGACGGAGCCTCGGGCTACACCTTC. The chain has TRBV5-1 and TRBJ1-2; no reliable D call. CDR1 and CDR2 (germline): SGHRS, YFSETQ. The germline V and J ends were trimmed by 4 bases and 8 bases, with 15 bases remaining between them. The CDR3 is made up of 13 amino acids.

The chain employs TRBV15 and TRBJ2-5, with 8 bases identical to TRBD2. Germline V gives CDR1 LNHNV, CDR2 YYDKDF (reference sequence). V was pared by 0 bases and J by 5 bases, with 2 bases of the junction left unmatched. The CDR3 is 14 residues long. This CDR3 is CATSRDPGGETQYF. The CDR3 nucleotides are TGTGCCACCAGCAGAGATCCGGGAGGGGAGACCCAGTACTTC.

This rearrangement joins TRBV6-6 to TRBJ1-2; D may be TRBD1 (5 bases). Trimming shortened V by 0 bases and J by 7 bases, and 12 bases separated the two germline ends. The CDR3 is 14 amino acids. Germline values: CDR1 MNHNY, CDR2 SVGAGI (reference sequence). The CDR3 region is CASSYSHGARGYTF. DNA of the CDR3: TGTGCCAGCAGTTACTCGCATGGGGCGCGTGGCTACACCTTC.

This clone is labeled medium-sized. The CDR3 reads CASSFRDRTSNEQFF. The CDR3 DNA follows: TGTGCCAGCAGCTTCCGGGACAGGACATCCAATGAGCAGTTCTTC. The chain carries TRBV5-6 and TRBJ2-1, with TRBD1 matching 8 bases. The germline V gene encodes CDR1 SGHDT and CDR2 YYEEEE. The CDR3 length is 15 residues. V shed 2 bases and J 6 bases; nucleotides not matched to a gene: 7.

V is TRBV6-5 and J is TRBJ1-5; unclear D gene. Trimming removed 2 bases from V and 4 bases from J, with 6 bases in between. Per the germline V gene, CDR1 is MNHEY and CDR2 is SVGAGI. This CDR3 contains 13 residues. In DNA, the CDR3 is TGTGCCAGCAGTTACGACGGTAATCAGCCCCAGCATTTT. Translating gives CASSYDGNQPQHF.

V usage is TRBV7-9 and J usage is TRBJ1-5; D unclear. CDR3 size: 14 residues. Germline loops: CDR1 SEHNR, CDR2 FQNEAQ (reference sequence). V was clipped by 6 bases and J by 3 bases, with 12 bases between them. The DNA of the CDR3 is TGTGCCAGCAGTCCTACAGATTACAATCAGCCCCAGCATTTT. As protein: CASSPTDYNQPQHF.

This clone was seen a few times. The chain joins TRBV27 to TRBJ2-6; D gene uncertain. Germline V gene sequence: CDR1 MNHEY, CDR2 SMNVEV (reference sequence). The CDR3 contains 15 residues. Trimming pared 7 bases from V and 0 bases from J, leaving 10 bases between. The CDR3 reads CASTLRNSGANVLTF. CDR3 nucleotides: TGTGCCAGCACCTTGCGGAACTCTGGGGCCAACGTCCTGACTTTC.

The chain recombines TRBV6-6 with TRBJ2-5, with D perhaps given as TRBD1 or TRBD2 (5 bases each). Germline V CDR1 and CDR2: MNHNY, SVGAGI (reference sequence). The CDR3 totals 15 residues. Trimming removed 2 bases at V and 5 bases at J, with 15 bases between. The CDR3 nucleotides read TGTGCCAGCAGTTACGCAAGCTTAGGGGAGGAGACCCAGTACTTC. It encodes CASSYASLGEETQYF.

This clone was recorded a few times. The genes are TRBV19 and TRBJ1-6; 8 positions match TRBD1. V lost 10 bases and J lost 7; bases outside the gene matches: 9. The CDR3 length is 14 residues. The germline V gene encodes CDR1 LNHDA and CDR2 SQIVND (reference sequence). CDR3 sequence (DNA): TGTGCCACTCGTTGGACAGGGCAAAATTCACCCCTCCACTTT. It encodes CATRWTGQNSPLHF.

This clone was found a few times. V gene TRBV27 combines with J gene TRBJ2-1; 12 bases are a match to TRBD2. The V gene end was trimmed by 5 bases and the J gene end by 5 bases; junction bases not matched to a gene: 1. Germline V gene data show CDR1 as MNHEY and CDR2 as SMNVEV (reference sequence). The CDR3 sequence is 14 residues long. CDR3 sequence (DNA): TGTGCCAGCAGTACTAGCGGGAGGCACAATGAGCAGTTCTTC. Encoded protein: CASSTSGRHNEQFF.

The chain links TRBV15 to TRBJ1-5, with TRBD1 as a possible D gene (6 bases). V was clipped by 0 bases and J by 4 bases, with 7 bases between them. The CDR3 spans 14 residues. In germline, CDR1 is LNHNV, CDR2 YYDKDF (reference sequence). The CDR3 loop is CATSREDSNQPQHF. In nucleotides, the CDR3 is TGTGCCACCAGCAGAGAGGACAGTAATCAGCCCCAGCATTTT.

In this sample, this clone turned up a few times. The V call is TRBV11-2, the J call TRBJ2-7; possible D gene TRBD1, 6 bases. Trimming removed 0 bases at V and 4 bases at J, with 16 bases between. Germline V gene data show CDR1 as SGHAT and CDR2 as FQNNGV. This CDR3 has 16 residues. The CDR3, as DNA: TGTGCCAGCAGCTTAGAGTTAGGGGGTGAGGGTTACGAGCAGTACTTC. It encodes CASSLELGGEGYEQYF.

The CDR3 spells CASSESGTGDGYTF. CDR3 coding DNA: TGCGCCAGCAGCGAGTCCGGGACAGGGGATGGCTACACCTTC. This chain uses TRBV5-1 with TRBJ1-2; 10 nucleotides match TRBD1. The CDR3 is made up of 14 amino acids. Germline V lookup: CDR1 SGHRS, CDR2 YFSETQ. The junction had 6 bases not matched to a gene; V was cut back by 4 bases and J by 6 bases.

This sequence joins TRBV18 and TRBJ2-7, with 7 positions matching TRBD2. The CDR3 is 15 amino acids. Germline V lookup: CDR1 KGHSH, CDR2 LQKENI. Germline trimming cut 4 bases from V and 0 bases from J; bases unmatched to any gene: 6. This chain's CDR3 is CASSHSAGNSYEQYF. The CDR3 DNA reads as TGTGCCAGCTCACACTCAGCGGGAAACTCCTACGAGCAGTACTTC.

In its sample, this clone is medium-sized (0.01 to 0.1%). This chain connects TRBV7-2 to TRBJ1-6; maybe TRBD1 (6 bases). Germline CDR1 and CDR2: SGHTA and FQGNSA. The length of the CDR3 is 15 residues. V was cut by 5 bases and J by 7 bases, with 15 bases left in between. DNA for the CDR3: TGTGCCAGCAGCCCTTGGGGGGGCCCAAATTCACCCCTCCACTTT. Its translation: CASSPWGGPNSPLHF.

Comment on this clone: One end of the junction is discordant with germline, which a read error may explain. J is TRBJ2-7 and V is TRBV2, with a possible D match to TRBD1 (5 bases). CDR1 SNHLY and CDR2 FYNNEI come from the germline V gene. The CDR3 contains 16 residues. This CDR3 is CASSAPRQPLNNEQSF. The CDR3 nucleotides read TGTGCCAGCAGTGCCCCGCGACAGCCCCTTAACAATGAGCAGTCCTTC.

This clone was detected a few times. The chain uses TRBV5-1 and TRBJ2-7; 13 bases agree with TRBD2. The CDR3 extends over 18 amino acids. With 2 bases clipped from V and 5 bases from J, the junction kept 13 bases outside the gene matches. Germline CDR1 is SGHRS and CDR2 is YFSETQ. The CDR3 region is CASSLPGQLAGGTDEQYF. DNA of the CDR3: TGCGCCAGCAGCTTACCGGGACAACTAGCGGGAGGGACTGACGAGCAGTACTTC.

In its sample, this clone was seen a few times. This sequence joins TRBV7-9 and TRBJ1-2; unclear D gene. CDR3 length: 12 amino acids. The germline CDR1 and CDR2 sequences are SEHNR and FQNEAQ (reference sequence). With 3 bases removed from V and 5 bases from J, the gap between germline ends came to 7 bases. The CDR3 loop reads CASSFGDYGYTF. The CDR3 nucleotides read TGTGCCAGCAGCTTCGGTGATTATGGCTACACCTTC.

This clone was observed a few times. The chain is built from TRBV4-2 and TRBJ2-5; no clear D. CDR3 length: 15 residues. The germline CDR1 and CDR2 sequences are LGHNA and YNFKEQ. V shed 0 bases and J shed 3 bases, with 11 bases lying between them. CDR3 nucleotides: TGTGCCAGCAGCCAAGAAGGAGAATGGGAAGAGACCCAGTACTTC. Its protein is CASSQEGEWEETQYF.